This T cell receptor beta chain was found in a study of T cells after yellow fever vaccination. Points from the study as a whole: Detected again after the booster were most primary-vaccination clones, at approximately 95% CD4 and 88% CD8.

This clonotype was observed a single time. The target antigen is unknown. Trimming removed 2 bases at V and 1 base at J, with 5 bases between. CDR1 MNHNS and CDR2 SASEGT come from the germline V gene. This CDR3 contains 13 residues. TCRdb reanalysed the 5' RACE reads using MiXCR and keeps one entry per CDR3 protein. This sample has about 500,000 distinct CDR3 sequences, with 17% found just once. This receptor was identified in a man between 18 and 29 years old who received the YFV17D yellow fever vaccine. The J gene is TRBJ1-1, the V gene TRBV6-1; unclear D gene. The sequenced sample was PBMCs, obtained around 5 days after the first yellow fever vaccination. CDR3: CASSELQNTEAFF. The DNA for the CDR3 is TGTGCCAGCAGTGAATTACAGAACACTGAAGCTTTCTTT.